This T cell receptor beta chain was obtained from a study of glioma-infiltrating T cells. Whole-study results and caveats: Non-neoplastic patients had below-expected tissue-blood divergence, while all gliomas exceeded expectation. Shared blood CDR3 signature motifs marked patients with low tissue-blood divergence. CDR3 overlap between tissue and blood was very small.

This clonotype was recorded a few times. The antigen is not known. The CDR3 consists of 16 residues. The germline V gene has CDR1 SNHLY and CDR2 FYNNEI. The germline V and J ends were trimmed by 7 bases and 0 bases, with 16 bases remaining between them. Amplification of TCR alpha and beta CDR3 regions from RNA used iRepertoire nested multiplex PCR. TCRdb re-called the multiplex PCR reads with MiXCR, one entry per CDR3 protein. This sample has about 400,000 distinct CDR3 sequences, with roughly two fifths found just once. The clonotype was recovered from a human donor with low-grade glioma or glioblastoma, undergoing nonglioma brain surgery, or in good health (not recorded which). Source material: glioma tissue, nonneoplastic brain tissue, or PBMCs (not recorded which). V usage is TRBV2 and J usage is TRBJ1-5, with D perhaps matching TRBD1 (5 bases). The CDR3 reads CASKQENGYSNQPQHF. CDR3 bases: TGTGCCAGCAAACAGGAGAACGGATATAGCAATCAGCCCCAGCATTTT.